These 29 T cell receptor beta chains came from one sample sequenced in a study of control samples from healthy donors and cancer patients. The protocol was immunoSEQ multiplex PCR, while the TCRdb copy is restricted to in-frame clones and leaves out a portion. The data show some 150,000 clones, with roughly 93% seen just once and approximately 2.5% held by the top ten. The sequenced material came from blood. These receptors all come from a man aged 50 to 60 in good health.

This chain connects TRBV7-2 to TRBJ2-5; no clear D gene. V was cut by 5 bases and J by 5 bases, with 18 bases left in between. The CDR3 sequence is 15 residues long. CDR1 and CDR2 from the germline V gene are SGHTA and FQGNSA. The CDR3 bases are TGTGCCAGCAGCCCAGGTGGGTCCTCTGGGGAGACCCAGTACTTC. This encodes CASSPGGSSGETQYF.

The chain carries TRBV7-2 and TRBJ1-2; D is perhaps TRBD1 (5 bases). Germline CDR1 SGHTA, CDR2 FQGNSA. Between the trimmed V and J ends, which lost 3 bases and 4 bases, there was a span of 9 bases. This CDR3 region has 13 residues. The CDR3 DNA reads as TGTGCCAGCAGCTTGGGGGGGTTCTATGGCTACACCTTC. Amino acids: CASSLGGFYGYTF. The variable domain in full, with the rest retrieved from reference TRBV7-2 and TRBJ1-2, is GAGVSQSPSNKVTEKGKDVELRCDPISGHTALYWYRQSLGQGLEFLIYFQGNSAPDKSGLPSDRFSAERTGGSVSTLTIQRTQQEDSAVYLCASSLGGFYGYTFGSGTRLTVV.

The chain couples TRBV24-1 to TRBJ2-7; TRBD1 agrees at 8 bases. There are 14 residues in the CDR3. Unmatched junction bases numbered 7, after V lost 5 bases and J lost 5 bases. Germline V lookup: CDR1 KGHDR, CDR2 SFDVKD. CDR3 protein: CATSGPDRDHEQYF. The CDR3 DNA reads as TGTGCCACCAGTGGACCGGACAGGGACCACGAGCAGTACTTC.

The chain is built from TRBV19 and TRBJ1-3; D unclear. The CDR3 is made up of 13 amino acids. Germline V gene lookup returns CDR1 LNHDA and CDR2 SQIVND (reference sequence). Trimming removed 9 bases from V and 0 bases from J, with 9 bases in between. The CDR3 protein is CASLLISGNTIYF. Written as DNA, the CDR3 is TGTGCCAGCCTGCTCATCTCTGGAAACACCATATATTTT.

The rearrangement links TRBV9 to TRBJ1-1, with TRBD1 matching 9 bases. With 0 bases clipped from V and 6 bases from J, the junction kept 9 bases outside the gene matches. Germline assignment: CDR1 SGDLS and CDR2 YYNGEE. This CDR3 is 16 amino acids long. The DNA for the CDR3 is TGTGCCAGCAGCGTAGAGGGAACAGGGGGCCAGCCTGAAGCTTTCTTT. Translating it yields CASSVEGTGGQPEAFF. Looking up the rest from reference TRBV9 and TRBJ1-1 gives the full variable domain: DSGVTQTPKHLITATGQRVTLRCSPRSGDLSVYWYQQSLDQGLQFLIQYYNGEERAKGNILERFSAQQFPDLHSELNLSSLELGDSALYFCASSVEGTGGQPEAFFGQGTRLTVV.

V and J are TRBV7-9 and TRBJ1-3; unclear D gene. V gave up 5 bases and J gave up 0 bases, with 17 bases separating them. The CDR3 contains 17 residues. Germline values: CDR1 SEHNR, CDR2 FQNEAQ (reference sequence). The CDR3 spells CASSPSIGGSSGNTIYF. In DNA, the CDR3 is TGTGCCAGCAGCCCCTCGATCGGAGGGAGCTCTGGAAACACCATATATTTT.

The chain combines TRBV10-3 with TRBJ1-5; no definite D call. The CDR3 is 14 residues long. Germline V gives CDR1 ENHRY, CDR2 SYGVKD. V was pared by 6 bases and J by 1 base, with 10 bases between. The DNA of the CDR3 is TGTGCCATCAGCCCCAGTGGAAGCAATCAGCCCCAGCATTTT. Protein product: CAISPSGSNQPQHF.

J is TRBJ1-6 and V is TRBV30; TRBD1 aligns across 11 bases. Germline V CDR1 and CDR2: GTSNPN, SVGIG (reference sequence). V dropped 7 bases and J dropped 7; count of bases not matched to a gene: 9. The CDR3 has 15 residues. In nucleotides, the CDR3 is TGTGCCTACTACAGGGGGACAGGGGGAAATTCACCCCTCCACTTT. Its protein product is CAYYRGTGGNSPLHF.

This clone occurred once. CDR3 amino acids: CSVEGGQRMGYGYTF. The CDR3 DNA reads as TGCAGCGTTGAAGGCGGACAAAGAATGGGATATGGCTACACCTTC. V gene TRBV29-1 combines with J gene TRBJ1-2; maybe TRBD1 (5 bases). Trimming removed 1 base at V and 5 bases at J, with 17 bases between. The length of the CDR3 is 15 residues. CDR1 and CDR2 from the germline V gene are SQVTM and ANQGSEA.

The genes are TRBV5-1 and TRBJ2-2, with a possible D match to TRBD2 (5 bases). CDR3 length: 14 residues. CDR1 SGHRS and CDR2 YFSETQ come from the germline V gene. The V end was cut by 0 bases, the J end by 4 bases, with 7 bases between. The CDR3 nucleotides read TGCGCCAGCAGCTTGGAAGGGAGCACCGGGGAGCTGTTTTTT. Protein: CASSLEGSTGELFF. Drawing the rest from reference TRBV5-1 and TRBJ2-2, the complete variable domain is KAGVTQTPRYLIKTRGQQVTLSCSPISGHRSVSWYQQTPGQGLQFLFEYFSETQRNKGNFPGRFSGRQFSNSRSEMNVSTLELGDSALYLCASSLEGSTGELFFGEGSRLTVL.

V gene TRBV18 combines with J gene TRBJ2-7; a possible D gene is TRBD2 (5 bases). This CDR3 comprises 14 residues. V was trimmed by 1 base and J by 7 bases, leaving 14 bases between them. The germline gives CDR1 KGHSH, CDR2 LQKENI. Here the CDR3 reads CASSPRASPGEQYF. The CDR3, as DNA: TGTGCCAGCTCACCACGGGCCTCGCCGGGGGAGCAGTACTTC.

The V and J genes are TRBV10-1 and TRBJ2-1; a weak D match, TRBD1 (6 bases). Per the germline V gene, CDR1 is WNHNN and CDR2 is SYGVQD (reference sequence). This CDR3 is 14 amino acids long. V lost 0 bases and J lost 10, with 13 bases in between. The CDR3 is CASSESLGGGEQFF. The CDR3 DNA reads as TGCGCCAGCAGTGAGTCATTAGGTGGGGGCGAGCAGTTCTTC.

V is TRBV6-5 and J is TRBJ1-2; TRBD1 matches at 9 bases. The CDR3 sequence is 13 residues long. Trimming cost V 6 bases and J 6 bases; bases outside gene matches: 5. CDR1 MNHEY and CDR2 SVGAGI come from the germline V gene. This CDR3 reads CASREDRGHGYTF. DNA for the CDR3: TGTGCCAGCAGAGAGGACAGGGGACATGGCTACACCTTC.

This chain's CDR3 is CASSAGRSYEQYF. The CDR3 DNA is TGTGCCAGCAGTGCCGGACGGAGCTACGAGCAGTACTTC. This sequence joins TRBV25-1 and TRBJ2-7; D gene ambiguous. Trimming left V 4 bases short and J 3 bases short, with 10 bases between. The CDR3 totals 13 residues. In germline, CDR1 is MGHDK, CDR2 SYGVNS.

V gene TRBV4-1 combines with J gene TRBJ2-7; TRBD2 agrees at 9 bases. The CDR3 has 13 amino acids. Germline CDR1 is MGHRA and CDR2 is YSYEKL. V dropped 2 bases and J dropped 7; count of bases not matched to a gene: 3. The CDR3 coding sequence is TGCGCCAGCAGCCAAACTCTAGCGGGAGAGCAGTACTTC. Translation: CASSQTLAGEQYF.

The table lists this clone with a count of one. The chain couples TRBV11-2 to TRBJ2-2; 8 bases align to TRBD1. Trimming took 5 bases from V and 3 from J; bases not matched to a gene: 5. The germline V gene has CDR1 SGHAT and CDR2 FQNNGV. This CDR3 comprises 15 residues. The CDR3 here is CASSRGQGDTGELFF. Here the CDR3 DNA reads TGTGCCAGCAGCCGCGGACAGGGAGACACCGGGGAGCTGTTTTTT.

The chain recombines TRBV5-1 with TRBJ2-5; D possibly corresponds to TRBD2 (5 bases). Germline loops: CDR1 SGHRS, CDR2 YFSETQ. This CDR3 comprises 15 residues. V lost 3 bases, J lost 3 bases, and 15 bases lay in between. The CDR3 sequence is CASSSGSIPKETQYF. CDR3 coding DNA: TGCGCCAGCAGCTCGGGGTCTATCCCTAAAGAGACCCAGTACTTC.

V and J are TRBV7-6 and TRBJ2-1, with no clear D. Deletions cut 0 bases from V and 9 bases from J, with 15 bases between. The length of the CDR3 is 15 residues. From germline, CDR1 is SGHVS and CDR2 FNYEAQ. CDR3 bases: TGTGCCAGCAGCTTAGCGAGGTCCACCGTCATTGAGCAGTTCTTC. It encodes CASSLARSTVIEQFF.

The V and J genes are TRBV10-3 and TRBJ2-1; TRBD1 matches at 7 bases. The V and J ends lost 0 bases and 4 bases, in that order; junction bases with no gene match: 15. Germline lookup yields CDR1 ENHRY and CDR2 SYGVKD. The CDR3 runs 19 residues. The CDR3 DNA reads TGTGCCATCAGTGAGTCGAAGCTCCAAAAGGACAGGCTGTACAATGAGCAGTTCTTC. Amino acid sequence: CAISESKLQKDRLYNEQFF.

J is TRBJ2-1 and V is TRBV10-2; 8 nucleotides agree with TRBD2. Germline values: CDR1 WSHSY, CDR2 SAAADI. The junction had 7 bases not matched to a gene; V was cut back by 6 bases and J by 12 bases. This CDR3 contains 12 residues. The DNA of the CDR3 is TGCGCCAGCAGATTCAGCGGGGGAGGGCAGTTCTTC. It codes for CASRFSGGGQFF.

The J gene is TRBJ2-1, the V gene TRBV11-2, with TRBD1 as a possible D gene (6 bases). Between the trimmed V and J ends, which lost 5 bases and 7 bases, there was a span of 18 bases. The CDR3 loop spans 15 amino acids. Germline V CDR1 and CDR2: SGHAT, FQNNGV. CDR3 DNA: TGTGCCAGCAGCGAACTAGGACAGACCCCGAATGAGCAGTTCTTC. Residues: CASSELGQTPNEQFF. Combining the CDR3 with reference TRBV11-2 and TRBJ2-1 gives the whole variable domain EAGVAQSPRYKIIEKRQSVAFWCNPISGHATLYWYQQILGQGPKLLIQFQNNGVVDDSQLPKDRFSAERLKGVDSTLKIQPAKLEDSAVYLCASSELGQTPNEQFFGPGTRLTVL.

This sequence joins TRBV7-6 and TRBJ2-5; D perhaps matches TRBD1 (5 bases). The CDR3 covers 15 residues. V lost 5 bases and J lost 6, with 19 bases in between. Germline-derived CDR1 and CDR2 are SGHVS and FNYEAQ. CDR3 coding DNA: TGTGCCAGCAGCATCAGGGTGCAGGGTGATAAGACCCAGTACTTC. Its translation: CASSIRVQGDKTQYF.

CDR3 in DNA: TGTGCCAGTTCTCGGGGGACAGGGCACAATCAGCCCCAGCATTTT. It codes for CASSRGTGHNQPQHF. The rearrangement uses TRBV19 and TRBJ1-5, with TRBD1 matching over 9 bases. CDR1 and CDR2 (germline): LNHDA, SQIVND (reference sequence). V was pared by 8 bases and J by 3 bases, with 8 bases of the junction left unmatched. This CDR3 is 15 amino acids long.

V and J are TRBV19 and TRBJ2-7; D might be TRBD2 (6 bases). Trimming pared 8 bases from V and 2 bases from J, leaving 13 bases between. Germline loops: CDR1 LNHDA, CDR2 SQIVND (reference sequence). The CDR3 runs 13 residues. CDR3 in amino acids: CASGGEPPYEQYF. CDR3 nucleotides: TGTGCCAGTGGCGGGGAGCCACCCTACGAGCAGTACTTC.

The genes are TRBV25-1 and TRBJ1-3; 8 bases line up with TRBD1. Unmatched junction bases numbered 6, after V lost 7 bases and J lost 7 bases. CDR1 and CDR2 (germline): MGHDK, SYGVNS. The CDR3 is made up of 13 amino acids. CDR3 loop: CASTAGGLNTIYF. The CDR3 coding sequence is TGTGCCAGCACCGCAGGGGGCTTGAACACCATATATTTT.

This rearrangement joins TRBV10-3 to TRBJ2-3; 9 nucleotides match TRBD2. The CDR3 sequence is 14 residues long. Trimming removed 7 bases from V and 0 bases from J; junction bases left unmatched: 2. Per the germline V gene, CDR1 is ENHRY and CDR2 is SYGVKD. The CDR3 protein is CAIKAGGSTDTQYF. The DNA of the CDR3 is TGTGCCATCAAGGCGGGAGGGAGCACAGATACGCAGTATTTT.

The chain recombines TRBV28 with TRBJ2-7; D not resolved. Between the trimmed V and J ends, which lost 3 bases and 2 bases, there was a span of 8 bases. This CDR3 contains 13 residues. Germline V lookup: CDR1 MDHEN, CDR2 SYDVKM. The CDR3 DNA is TGTGCCAGCAGTTTTTCAGGCGCCTACGAGCAGTACTTC. As protein: CASSFSGAYEQYF.

The chain employs TRBV15 and TRBJ2-4; 12 positions agree with TRBD2. The CDR3 totals 16 residues. J gave up 8 bases and V 2 bases, and 7 bases lay outside the gene matches. Per germline, CDR1 LNHNV and CDR2 YYDKDF (reference sequence). CDR3 region: CATSRRLAGVDDIQYF. The CDR3 nucleotides are TGTGCCACCAGCAGAAGACTAGCGGGAGTCGATGACATTCAGTACTTC.

This clone was recorded a few times. This chain joins TRBV27 and TRBJ1-6; D perhaps matches TRBD1 (6 bases). This CDR3 contains 14 residues. CDR1 and CDR2 from the germline V gene are MNHEY and SMNVEV (reference sequence). Trimming took off 4 bases at V and 12 bases at J, with 16 bases between the two ends. The CDR3 DNA reads TGTGCCAGCAGTTACGGGCTGGGGGCACTACCCCTCCACTTT. As protein: CASSYGLGALPLHF.